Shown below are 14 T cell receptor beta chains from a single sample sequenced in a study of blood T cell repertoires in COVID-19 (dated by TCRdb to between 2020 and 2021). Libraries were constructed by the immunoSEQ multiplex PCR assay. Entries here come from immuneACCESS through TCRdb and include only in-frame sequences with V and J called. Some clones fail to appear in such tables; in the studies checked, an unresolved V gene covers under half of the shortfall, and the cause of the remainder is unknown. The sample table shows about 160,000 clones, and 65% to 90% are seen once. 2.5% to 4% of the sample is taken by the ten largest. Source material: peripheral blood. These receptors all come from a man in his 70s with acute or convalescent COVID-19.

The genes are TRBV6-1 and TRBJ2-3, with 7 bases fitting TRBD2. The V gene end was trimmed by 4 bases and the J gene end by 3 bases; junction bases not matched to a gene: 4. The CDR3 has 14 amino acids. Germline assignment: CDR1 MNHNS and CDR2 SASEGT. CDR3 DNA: TGTGCCAGCAGTGGAGCTAGCGGAACAGATACGCAGTATTTT. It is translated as CASSGASGTDTQYF.

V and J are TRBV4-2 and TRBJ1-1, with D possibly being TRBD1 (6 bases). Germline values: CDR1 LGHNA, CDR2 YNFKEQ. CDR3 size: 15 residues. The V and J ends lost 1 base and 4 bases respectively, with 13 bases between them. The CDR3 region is CASSQVGGGGTEAFF. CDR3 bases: TGTGCCAGCAGCCAAGTAGGGGGAGGGGGCACTGAAGCTTTCTTT.

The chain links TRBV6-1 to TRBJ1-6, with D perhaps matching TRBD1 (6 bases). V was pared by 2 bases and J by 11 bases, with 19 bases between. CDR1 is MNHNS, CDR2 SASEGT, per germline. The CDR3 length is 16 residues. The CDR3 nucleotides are TGTGCCAGCAGTGAAATTCTGGGCAGGGGTAGTGCACCCCTCCACTTT. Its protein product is CASSEILGRGSAPLHF.

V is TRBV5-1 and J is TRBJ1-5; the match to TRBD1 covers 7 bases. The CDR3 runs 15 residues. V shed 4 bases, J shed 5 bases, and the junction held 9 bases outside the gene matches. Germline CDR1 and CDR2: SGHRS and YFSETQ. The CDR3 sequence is CASSEGTVSDQPQHF. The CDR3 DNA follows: TGCGCCAGCAGCGAGGGGACAGTCTCGGATCAGCCCCAGCATTTT.

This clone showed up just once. The CDR3 is CASSSGLAGGFNEQFF. Here the CDR3 DNA reads TGTGCCAGCAGTTCTGGACTAGCGGGAGGGTTTAATGAGCAGTTCTTC. The gene calls are TRBV28 and TRBJ2-1; TRBD2 matches at 15 bases. The CDR3 loop spans 16 amino acids. Germline V gives CDR1 MDHEN, CDR2 SYDVKM. The V segment lost 4 bases and the J segment 7 bases; nucleotides outside the gene matches: 5.

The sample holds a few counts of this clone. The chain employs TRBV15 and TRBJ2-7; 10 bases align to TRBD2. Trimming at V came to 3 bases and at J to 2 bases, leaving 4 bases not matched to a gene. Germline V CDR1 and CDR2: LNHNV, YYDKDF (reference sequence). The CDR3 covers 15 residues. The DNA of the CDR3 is TGTGCCACCAGCAGGGTAGCGGGGGGACCCTACGAGCAGTACTTC. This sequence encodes CATSRVAGGPYEQYF. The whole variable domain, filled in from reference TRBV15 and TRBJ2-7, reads DAMVIQNPRYQVTQFGKPVTLSCSQTLNHNVMYWYQQKSSQAPKLLFHYYDKDFNNEADTPDNFQSRRPNTSFCFLDIRSPGLGDTAMYLCATSRVAGGPYEQYFGPGTRLTVT.

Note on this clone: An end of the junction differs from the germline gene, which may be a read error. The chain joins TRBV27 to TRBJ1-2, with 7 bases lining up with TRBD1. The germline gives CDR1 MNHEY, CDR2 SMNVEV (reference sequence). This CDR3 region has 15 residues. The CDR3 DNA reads TGTGCCAGCAGCTTATACAGGGGAAGTAACTATGGCTACACCTTC. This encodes CASSLYRGSNYGYTF.

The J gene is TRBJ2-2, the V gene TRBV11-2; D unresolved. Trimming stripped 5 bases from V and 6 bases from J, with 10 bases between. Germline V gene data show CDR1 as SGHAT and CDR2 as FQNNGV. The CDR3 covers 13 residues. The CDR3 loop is CASSPTGAGELFF. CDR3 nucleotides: TGTGCCAGCAGCCCGACTGGAGCCGGGGAGCTGTTTTTT.

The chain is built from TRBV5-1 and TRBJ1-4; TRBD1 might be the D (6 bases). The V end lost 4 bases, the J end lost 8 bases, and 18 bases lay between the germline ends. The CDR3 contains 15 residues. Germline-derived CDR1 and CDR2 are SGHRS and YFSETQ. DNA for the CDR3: TGCGCCAGCAGCACTTTTCCGGGACAAGAGGAAAAACTGTTTTTT. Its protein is CASSTFPGQEEKLFF.

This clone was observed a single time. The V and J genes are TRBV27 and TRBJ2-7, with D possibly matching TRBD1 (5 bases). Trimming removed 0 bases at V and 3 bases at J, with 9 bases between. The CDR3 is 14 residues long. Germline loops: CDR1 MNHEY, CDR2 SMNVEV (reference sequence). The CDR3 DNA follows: TGTGCCAGCAGTTTATCTTGGCAGGGCTACGAGCAGTACTTC. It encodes CASSLSWQGYEQYF.

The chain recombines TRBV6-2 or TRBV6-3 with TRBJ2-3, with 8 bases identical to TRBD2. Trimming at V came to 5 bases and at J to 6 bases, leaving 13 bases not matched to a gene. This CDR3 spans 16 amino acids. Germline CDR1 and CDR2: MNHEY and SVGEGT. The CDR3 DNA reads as TGTGCCAGCAGTGTGCGGGAGGCCTCGACTAAGGATACGCAGTATTTT. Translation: CASSVREASTKDTQYF.

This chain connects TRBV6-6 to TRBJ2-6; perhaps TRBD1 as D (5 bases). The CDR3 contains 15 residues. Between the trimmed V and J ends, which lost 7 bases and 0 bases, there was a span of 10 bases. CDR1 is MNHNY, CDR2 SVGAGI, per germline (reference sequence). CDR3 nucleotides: TGTGCCAGCACTATTACAGGCTCTGGGGCCAACGTCCTGACTTTC. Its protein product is CASTITGSGANVLTF.

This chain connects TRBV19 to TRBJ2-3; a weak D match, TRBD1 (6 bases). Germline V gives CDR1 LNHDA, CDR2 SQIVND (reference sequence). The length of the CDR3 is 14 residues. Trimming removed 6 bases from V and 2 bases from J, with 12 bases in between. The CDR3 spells CASSDRFSTDTQYF. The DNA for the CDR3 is TGTGCCAGTAGCGACAGGTTTTCCACAGATACGCAGTATTTT.

Here the CDR3 DNA reads TGTGCCAGCAGGAAACCGGGGGGCCCCCAAGAGACCCAGTACTTC. Its translation is CASRKPGGPQETQYF. V usage is TRBV28 and J usage is TRBJ2-5, with D possibly being TRBD2 (7 bases). The CDR3 sequence is 15 residues long. Germline CDR1 is MDHEN and CDR2 is SYDVKM. The V end was cut by 6 bases, the J end by 1 base, with 15 bases between.